A selection of T cell receptor beta chains follows, all from one sample in a study of Graves' ophthalmopathy and Graves' hyperthyroidism. Using its own MiXCR run on the multiplex PCR reads, TCRdb lists one record per CDR3 protein. The sample has roughly 400,000 distinct CDR3 sequences, 17% seen once; the top ten hold 2% to 3%. Sequenced material: peripheral blood. The receptors were sampled from an adult woman with stable Graves' hyperthyroidism. CDR3s include the opening cysteine and the closing phenylalanine or tryptophan. D genes are given only for firm matches. The size entry is marked missing in some rows and otherwise reads once, few, many or a size class.

d_gene: TRBD2; j_gene: TRBJ2-7; v_gene: TRBV5-1; abundance: few; CDR3aa: CASSLLPGLAGAEKQYF; CDR3nt: TGCGCCAGCAGCTTGCTTCCCGGACTAGCGGGGGCGGAGAAGCAGTACTTC
d_gene: -; j_gene: TRBJ2-2; v_gene: TRBV12-5; abundance: many; CDR3aa: CASGEINTGELFF; CDR3nt: TGTGCTAGTGGCGAAATAAACACCGGGGAGCTGTTTTTT
d_gene: -; j_gene: TRBJ1-2; v_gene: TRBV6-1; abundance: -; CDR3aa: CASSRDPGPYGYTF; CDR3nt: TGTGCCAGCAGCCGGGACCCAGGGCCCTATGGCTACACCTTC
d_gene: -; j_gene: TRBJ2-7; v_gene: TRBV24-1; abundance: -; CDR3aa: CATEDGISYEQYF; CDR3nt: TGTGCCACCGAGGACGGGATCTCCTACGAGCAGTACTTC
d_gene: -; j_gene: TRBJ2-2; v_gene: TRBV7-2; abundance: many; CDR3aa: CASSPDRITGELFF; CDR3nt: TGTGCCAGCAGCCCCGACAGGATAACCGGGGAGCTGTTTTTT
d_gene: -; j_gene: TRBJ2-3; v_gene: TRBV5-1; abundance: few; CDR3aa: CASSSDSRTDTQYF; CDR3nt: TGCGCCAGCTCCTCGGACAGTCGCACAGATACGCAGTATTTT
d_gene: TRBD1; j_gene: TRBJ1-1; v_gene: TRBV12-5; abundance: few; CDR3aa: CASGLVPTGRNTEAFF; CDR3nt: TGTGCTAGTGGTTTAGTCCCGACAGGGCGGAACACTGAAGCTTTCTTT
d_gene: -; j_gene: TRBJ1-3; v_gene: TRBV20-1; abundance: many; CDR3aa: CSAGPGNTIYF; CDR3nt: TGCAGTGCTGGGCCCGGAAACACCATATATTTT
d_gene: -; j_gene: TRBJ1-2; v_gene: TRBV13; abundance: -; CDR3aa: CASSPRAEDGYTF; CDR3nt: TGTGCCAGCAGTCCGAGGGCGGAGGATGGCTACACCTTC
d_gene: -; j_gene: TRBJ2-5; v_gene: TRBV12-3/TRBV12-4; abundance: -; CDR3aa: CASSWGAGGGETQYF; CDR3nt: TGTGCCAGCAGCTGGGGGGCGGGCGGGGGAGAGACCCAGTACTTC
d_gene: -; j_gene: TRBJ2-7; v_gene: TRBV20-1; abundance: many; CDR3aa: CSASGGALGSYEQYF; CDR3nt: TGCAGTGCTAGCGGTGGGGCCCTAGGCTCCTACGAGCAGTACTTC
d_gene: -; j_gene: TRBJ1-1; v_gene: TRBV28; abundance: -; CDR3aa: CASSFFTANTEAFF; CDR3nt: TGTGCCAGCAGTTTTTTTACAGCGAACACTGAAGCTTTCTTT
d_gene: TRBD1; j_gene: TRBJ1-2; v_gene: TRBV11-2; abundance: many; CDR3aa: CASSLDARGRAYGYTF; CDR3nt: TGTGCCAGCAGCTTGGACGCCAGGGGGCGCGCCTATGGCTACACCTTC
d_gene: -; j_gene: TRBJ2-5; v_gene: TRBV14; abundance: many; CDR3aa: CASSQVQLAETQYF; CDR3nt: TGTGCCAGCAGCCAAGTTCAACTAGCAGAGACCCAGTACTTC
d_gene: -; j_gene: TRBJ2-7; v_gene: TRBV12-3/TRBV12-4; abundance: many; CDR3aa: CASSEQYF; CDR3nt: TGTGCCAGCTCAGAGCAGTACTTC
d_gene: -; j_gene: TRBJ1-6; v_gene: TRBV3-1; abundance: -; CDR3aa: CASSRGDGINSPLHF; CDR3nt: TGTGCCAGCAGTCGCGGGGACGGGATAAATTCACCCCTCCACTTT
d_gene: TRBD1; j_gene: TRBJ1-1; v_gene: TRBV6-5; abundance: many; CDR3aa: CASSSGQGDTEAFF; CDR3nt: TGTGCCAGCAGTTCGGGACAGGGGGACACTGAAGCTTTCTTT
d_gene: -; j_gene: TRBJ1-3; v_gene: TRBV30; abundance: many; CDR3aa: CAWRPTGIGNTIYF; CDR3nt: TGTGCCTGGAGACCTACAGGGATTGGAAACACCATATATTTT
d_gene: TRBD1; j_gene: TRBJ1-1; v_gene: TRBV10-3; abundance: many; CDR3aa: CAIRDRGGEANTEAFF; CDR3nt: TGTGCCATCAGAGACAGGGGTGGGGAGGCGAACACTGAAGCTTTCTTT
d_gene: -; j_gene: TRBJ2-5; v_gene: TRBV24-1; abundance: many; CDR3aa: CATSDPGAGETQYF; CDR3nt: TGTGCCACCAGTGATCCAGGGGCCGGGGAGACCCAGTACTTC
d_gene: -; j_gene: TRBJ2-7; v_gene: TRBV29-1; abundance: many; CDR3aa: CSVARDNSYEQYF; CDR3nt: TGCAGCGTTGCCCGGGACAACTCCTACGAGCAGTACTTC
d_gene: TRBD2; j_gene: TRBJ2-5; v_gene: TRBV27; abundance: many; CDR3aa: CASSLRGSGETQYF; CDR3nt: TGTGCCAGCAGTTTACGCGGGAGTGGAGAGACCCAGTACTTC
d_gene: -; j_gene: TRBJ1-5; v_gene: TRBV27; abundance: many; CDR3aa: CASSLSGGSNQPQHF; CDR3nt: TGTGCCAGCAGTTTATCGGGTGGTAGCAATCAGCCCCAGCATTTT
d_gene: -; j_gene: TRBJ1-1; v_gene: TRBV2; abundance: many; CDR3aa: CASKGQGTYTEAFF; CDR3nt: TGTGCCAGCAAGGGCCAGGGTACGTACACTGAAGCTTTCTTT
d_gene: TRBD1; j_gene: TRBJ1-1; v_gene: TRBV6-2/TRBV6-3; abundance: many; CDR3aa: CASSEDRGNTEAFF; CDR3nt: TGTGCCAGCAGTGAGGACAGGGGGAACACTGAAGCTTTCTTT
d_gene: -; j_gene: TRBJ2-7; v_gene: TRBV5-1; abundance: once; CDR3aa: CASSLAADWNYEQYF; CDR3nt: TGCGCCAGCAGCTTGGCCGCGGACTGGAACTACGAGCAGTACTTC
d_gene: TRBD1; j_gene: TRBJ2-7; v_gene: TRBV6-2/TRBV6-3; abundance: many; CDR3aa: CASIDIGTGAYEQYF; CDR3nt: TGTGCCAGCATTGACATCGGGACAGGAGCCTACGAGCAGTACTTC
d_gene: TRBD2; j_gene: TRBJ2-7; v_gene: TRBV9; abundance: many; CDR3aa: CASSVATSGSYYEQYF; CDR3nt: TGTGCCAGCAGCGTAGCCACTAGCGGGAGTTACTACGAGCAGTACTTC
d_gene: -; j_gene: TRBJ1-1; v_gene: TRBV27; abundance: many; CDR3aa: CASSLSVGGFSEAFF; CDR3nt: TGTGCCAGCAGTTTATCGGTCGGGGGCTTCTCTGAAGCTTTCTTT
d_gene: -; j_gene: TRBJ2-7; v_gene: TRBV12-3/TRBV12-4; abundance: -; CDR3aa: CASSIPGRPYEQYF; CDR3nt: TGTGCCAGCAGTATTCCGGGCCGCCCGTACGAGCAGTACTTC
d_gene: TRBD2; j_gene: TRBJ2-5; v_gene: TRBV6-1; abundance: many; CDR3aa: CASSLAGGKQETQYF; CDR3nt: TGTGCCAGCAGCCTAGCGGGAGGGAAACAAGAGACCCAGTACTTC
d_gene: -; j_gene: TRBJ2-7; v_gene: TRBV4-3; abundance: many; CDR3aa: CASSQDLPGARYEQYF; CDR3nt: TGCGCCAGCAGCCAAGATCTCCCAGGAGCGCGGTACGAGCAGTACTTC
d_gene: -; j_gene: TRBJ1-2; v_gene: TRBV11-2; abundance: many; CDR3aa: CASSPLGGRALGGYTF; CDR3nt: TGTGCCAGCAGCCCCCTTGGGGGGAGAGCTTTGGGGGGCTACACCTTC
d_gene: TRBD1; j_gene: TRBJ1-1; v_gene: TRBV29-1; abundance: -; CDR3aa: CSVEQGAGTEAFF; CDR3nt: TGCAGCGTTGAACAGGGGGCTGGGACTGAAGCTTTCTTT
d_gene: -; j_gene: TRBJ1-1; v_gene: TRBV7-8; abundance: few; CDR3aa: CASSLPVSRTANTEAFF; CDR3nt: TGTGCCAGCAGCTTACCGGTGTCCAGGACAGCGAACACTGAAGCTTTCTTT
d_gene: TRBD1; j_gene: TRBJ1-3; v_gene: TRBV12-5; abundance: many; CDR3aa: CASGRDRAGGNTIYF; CDR3nt: TGTGCTAGTGGACGGGACAGAGCCGGGGGAAACACCATATATTTT
d_gene: TRBD1; j_gene: TRBJ1-3; v_gene: TRBV28; abundance: many; CDR3aa: CATGQGNSGNTIYF; CDR3nt: TGTGCCACCGGACAGGGCAACTCTGGAAACACCATATATTTT
d_gene: -; j_gene: TRBJ1-6; v_gene: TRBV4-3; abundance: -; CDR3aa: CASSQDPIINSPLHF; CDR3nt: TGCGCCAGCAGCCAAGATCCCATTATCAATTCACCCCTCCACTTT
d_gene: TRBD2; j_gene: TRBJ2-5; v_gene: TRBV20-1; abundance: many; CDR3aa: CSATRTSGIRETQYF; CDR3nt: TGCAGTGCCACGAGGACTAGCGGGATTCGAGAGACCCAGTACTTC
d_gene: -; j_gene: TRBJ2-5; v_gene: TRBV24-1; abundance: many; CDR3aa: CATSDAGVGEETQYF; CDR3nt: TGTGCCACCAGTGATGCCGGGGTGGGCGAAGAGACCCAGTACTTC
d_gene: -; j_gene: TRBJ2-5; v_gene: TRBV7-2; abundance: few; CDR3aa: CASSFFGTKETQYF; CDR3nt: TGTGCCAGCAGCTTCTTTGGGACCAAAGAGACCCAGTACTTC
d_gene: -; j_gene: TRBJ1-5; v_gene: TRBV5-1; abundance: many; CDR3aa: CASSPGHGDSNQPQHF; CDR3nt: TGCGCCAGCAGCCCGGGACATGGAGACAGCAATCAGCCCCAGCATTTT
d_gene: TRBD1; j_gene: TRBJ1-1; v_gene: TRBV4-1; abundance: many; CDR3aa: CASSHPGQGITEAFF; CDR3nt: TGCGCCAGCAGCCATCCGGGACAGGGGATCACTGAAGCTTTCTTT